The 26 T cell receptor beta chains below were found in one sample sequenced in a study of blood T cell repertoires in COVID-19. Some clones are missing from TCRdb's copy, which holds only in-frame ones; the method was immunoSEQ multiplex PCR. The data hold 350,000 to 450,000 clones, with 85% observed a single time. Source material: peripheral blood. These receptors were obtained from a woman between 18 and 30 years old with acute or convalescent COVID-19.

This clone has just one count. The genes are TRBV2 and TRBJ2-7; 12 bases agree with TRBD2. This CDR3 spans 15 amino acids. CDR1 and CDR2 from the germline V gene are SNHLY and FYNNEI. The J segment lost 3 bases and the V segment lost 1 base, leaving 1 base of the junction unmatched. The CDR3 region is CASSEETSGGYEQYF. In DNA form, the CDR3 reads TGTGCCAGCAGTGAAGAGACTAGCGGGGGCTACGAGCAGTACTTC. The whole variable domain, filled in from reference TRBV2 and TRBJ2-7, reads EPEVTQTPSHQVTQMGQEVILRCVPISNHLYFYWYRQILGQKVEFLVSFYNNEISEKSEIFDDQFSVERPDGSNFTLKIRSTKLEDSAMYFCASSEETSGGYEQYFGPGTRLTVT.

This rearrangement joins TRBV7-2 to TRBJ2-2; TRBD2 might be the D (5 bases). Germline-derived CDR1 and CDR2 are SGHTA and FQGNSA. The V gene lost 5 bases and the J gene lost 5 bases, with 12 bases spanning the gap. CDR3 length equals 14 residues. The CDR3 DNA sequence: TGTGCCAGCAGCCTAAGAGGGTGGACCGGGGAGCTGTTTTTT. It codes for CASSLRGWTGELFF.

The chain links TRBV29-1 to TRBJ1-1; no clear D gene. V lost 3 bases and J lost 5, with 10 bases in between. The CDR3 totals 12 residues. Germline CDR1 is SQVTM and CDR2 is ANQGSEA. The CDR3 protein is CSVDIAGTEAFF. CDR3 DNA sequence: TGCAGCGTTGATATCGCGGGAACTGAAGCTTTCTTT.

The rearrangement uses TRBV19 and TRBJ2-1, with D maybe TRBD1 (5 bases). The CDR3 has 17 residues. V shed 3 bases and J shed 9 bases, with 24 bases lying between them. Germline CDR1 and CDR2: LNHDA and SQIVND (reference sequence). The CDR3 DNA follows: TGTGCCAGTAGTATTATGGACACGTCATTCCTACACGTTGAGCAGTTCTTC. Protein: CASSIMDTSFLHVEQFF.

This clone was recorded a few times. In DNA form, the CDR3 reads TGTGCCAGCAGCTTAGATGGAGGGGAACAGCCCCAGCATTTT. This codes for CASSLDGGEQPQHF. The chain is built from TRBV11-3 and TRBJ1-5, with D possibly matching TRBD1 (5 bases). The CDR3 is made up of 14 amino acids. Germline loops: CDR1 SGHNT, CDR2 YENEEA. V lost 0 bases to trimming and J lost 7 bases, with 10 bases between them.

The chain combines TRBV24-1 with TRBJ2-3; 8 nucleotides line up with TRBD2. Per the germline V gene, CDR1 is KGHDR and CDR2 is SFDVKD. The V gene end was trimmed by 0 bases and the J gene end by 3 bases; junction bases not matched to a gene: 10. The CDR3 consists of 18 residues. The CDR3 reads CATSDLLSSGSDTDTQYF. CDR3 sequence (DNA): TGTGCCACCAGTGATTTGCTATCCAGCGGGAGTGATACAGATACGCAGTATTTT.

This rearrangement joins TRBV28 to TRBJ2-7, with TRBD2 matching over 9 bases. The CDR3 is 15 residues long. Germline V gene data show CDR1 as MDHEN and CDR2 as SYDVKM. Trimming removed 4 bases from V and 1 base from J; junction bases left unmatched: 5. CDR3 residues: CASSSRLAGSYEQYF. CDR3 nucleotides: TGTGCCAGCAGTTCACGCCTAGCGGGATCCTACGAGCAGTACTTC. The full variable domain, in which reference TRBV28 and TRBJ2-7 provide the parts outside the CDR3, is DVKVTQSSRYLVKRTGEKVFLECVQDMDHENMFWYRQDPGLGLRLIYFSYDVKMKEKGDIPEGYSVSREKKERFSLILESASTNQTSMYLCASSSRLAGSYEQYFGPGTRLTVT.

This clone appeared a single time. The chain has TRBV19 and TRBJ1-1; the match to TRBD1 covers 8 bases. Unmatched junction bases numbered 6, after V lost 5 bases and J lost 1 base. This CDR3 is built from 15 residues. Germline CDR1 LNHDA, CDR2 SQIVND (reference sequence). CDR3: CASSLRTGTNTEAFF. Written as DNA, the CDR3 is TGTGCCAGTAGTTTAAGGACAGGGACGAACACTGAAGCTTTCTTT. Full variable domain (missing parts from reference TRBV19 and TRBJ1-1): DGGITQSPKYLFRKEGQNVTLSCEQNLNHDAMYWYRQDPGQGLRLIYYSQIVNDFQKGDIAEGYSVSREKKESFPLTVTSAQKNPTAFYLCASSLRTGTNTEAFFGQGTRLTVV.

This clone was counted a few times. The chain has TRBV7-9 and TRBJ1-1; 8 bases are shared with TRBD1. Germline V gene sequence: CDR1 SEHNR, CDR2 FQNEAQ (reference sequence). This CDR3 region has 14 residues. V shed 1 base and J 4 bases; nucleotides not matched to a gene: 2. CDR3 in DNA: TGTGCCAGCAGCTTAGGCGGACAGGGCACTGAAGCTTTCTTT. Translation gives CASSLGGQGTEAFF. The complete variable domain, with remaining parts taken from reference TRBV7-9 and TRBJ1-1, reads DTGVSQNPRHKITKRGQNVTFRCDPISEHNRLYWYRQTLGQGPEFLTYFQNEAQLEKSRLLSDRFSAERPKGSFSTLEIQRTEQGDSAMYLCASSLGGQGTEAFFGQGTRLTVV.

This rearrangement joins TRBV11-2 to TRBJ1-6; D remains ambiguous. Per the germline V gene, CDR1 is SGHAT and CDR2 is FQNNGV. The CDR3 is made up of 17 amino acids. Trimming stripped 0 bases from V and 7 bases from J, with 16 bases between. CDR3 protein: CASSLEREVAMNSPLHF. The DNA for the CDR3 is TGTGCCAGCAGCTTAGAGAGGGAAGTCGCTATGAATTCACCCCTCCACTTT.

This chain uses TRBV11-3 with TRBJ1-5; weak D call: TRBD1 (5 bases). V shed 4 bases and J shed 0 bases, with 13 bases lying between them. The CDR3 totals 16 residues. CDR1 and CDR2 from the germline V gene are SGHNT and YENEEA. The CDR3 loop is CASSSDSRYSNQPQHF. The CDR3 DNA follows: TGTGCCAGCAGCTCCGACAGCCGCTATAGCAATCAGCCCCAGCATTTT.

The V and J genes are TRBV28 and TRBJ1-1; 8 nucleotides agree with TRBD1. The CDR3 totals 18 residues. Per the germline V gene, CDR1 is MDHEN and CDR2 is SYDVKM. Trimming at V came to 0 bases and at J to 1 base, leaving 10 bases not matched to a gene. The DNA for the CDR3 is TGTGCCAGCAGTTTATGGGGTCCCCGGGACAGGAGGAACACTGAAGCTTTCTTT. Protein: CASSLWGPRDRRNTEAFF.

The J gene is TRBJ1-3, the V gene TRBV6-6, with D hard to call. Trimming took 2 bases from V and 0 from J, leaving 11 bases between them. CDR3 length: 16 residues. Germline CDR1 reads MNHNY; CDR2 reads SVGAGI (reference sequence). The CDR3 spells CASSYGGHDSGNTIYF. In nucleotides, the CDR3 is TGTGCCAGCAGTTACGGAGGGCATGACTCTGGAAACACCATATATTTT.

V and J are TRBV27 and TRBJ2-7; 7 nucleotides match TRBD2. The CDR3 runs 13 residues. J gave up 2 bases and V 5 bases, and 3 bases lay outside the gene matches. Looked up from germline, CDR1 is MNHEY and CDR2 is SMNVEV (reference sequence). As DNA, the CDR3 is TGTGCCAGCAGTCCGACTAGCACCTACGAGCAGTACTTC. Translating gives CASSPTSTYEQYF.

CDR3 sequence reads: CSAGRDYEQYF. Written as DNA, the CDR3 is TGCAGTGCAGGGCGGGACTACGAGCAGTACTTC. V usage is TRBV20-1 and J usage is TRBJ2-7, with a weak D call TRBD2 (6 bases). CDR3 size: 11 residues. V gave up 6 bases and J gave up 3 bases, with 9 bases separating them. Germline V CDR1 and CDR2: DFQATT, SNEGSKA (reference sequence).

The chain has TRBV19 and TRBJ1-1, with TRBD1 matching over 7 bases. Germline V gene data show CDR1 as LNHDA and CDR2 as SQIVND (reference sequence). V shed 7 bases and J 1 base; nucleotides not matched to a gene: 6. This CDR3 region has 14 residues. CDR3 bases: TGTGCCAGTAAAGGACGGGACAGGAACACTGAAGCTTTCTTT. This codes for CASKGRDRNTEAFF.

The chain employs TRBV3-1 (or the pseudogene TRBV3-2) and TRBJ1-3; the match to TRBD1 covers 10 bases. CDR3 length: 15 residues. Germline V lookup: CDR1 LGHDT, CDR2 YNNKEL (reference sequence). The V gene end was trimmed by 3 bases and the J gene end by 4 bases; junction bases not matched to a gene: 3. As DNA, the CDR3 is TGTGCCAGCAGCCACGGGACAGGGGCCGGAAACACCATATATTTT. Translation gives CASSHGTGAGNTIYF.

The gene calls are TRBV7-9 and TRBJ2-1; 9 nucleotides align to TRBD1. The CDR3 extends over 17 amino acids. V lost 4 bases and J lost 11; bases outside the gene matches: 18. Per the germline V gene, CDR1 is SEHNR and CDR2 is FQNEAQ (reference sequence). The CDR3 DNA reads as TGTGCCAGCAGCTCAGCAGTACAGGGGGCGGGAGTGAACAAGCAGTTCTTC. It is translated as CASSSAVQGAGVNKQFF.

This chain links TRBV2 with TRBJ1-5, with TRBD1 identical over 8 bases. V shed 6 bases, J shed 5 bases, and the junction held 9 bases outside the gene matches. This CDR3 has 15 residues. Germline loops: CDR1 SNHLY, CDR2 FYNNEI. The CDR3 DNA sequence: TGTGCCAGCAGGTACTATTTGACAGGGGATCAGCCCCAGCATTTT. Protein: CASRYYLTGDQPQHF.

In its sample, this clone was seen once. As DNA, the CDR3 is TGTGCCACCAGCAGAGACAGGGCTAACTATGGCTACACCTTC. Protein product: CATSRDRANYGYTF. The chain uses TRBV15 and TRBJ1-2; tentative D call: TRBD1 (5 bases). Germline V gene data show CDR1 as LNHNV and CDR2 as YYDKDF (reference sequence). The CDR3 is made up of 14 amino acids. Trimming removed 0 bases from V and 0 bases from J, with 5 bases in between.

This sequence joins TRBV7-6 and TRBJ1-3, with D perhaps matching TRBD1 (5 bases). Trimming shortened V by 1 base and J by 2 bases, and 6 bases separated the two germline ends. CDR1 is SGHVS, CDR2 FNYEAQ, per germline. The CDR3 runs to 14 residues. This CDR3 reads CASSLGTTGNTIYF. CDR3 DNA: TGTGCCAGCAGCTTAGGGACAACTGGAAACACCATATATTTT.

V and J are TRBV28 and TRBJ1-2; D may be TRBD1 (6 bases). Trimming shortened V by 5 bases and J by 2 bases, and 9 bases separated the two germline ends. The CDR3 spans 13 residues. Germline loops: CDR1 MDHEN, CDR2 SYDVKM. CDR3 amino acids: CASSNTGNYGYTF. In DNA, the CDR3 is TGTGCCAGCAGTAATACAGGGAACTATGGCTACACCTTC.

The gene calls are TRBV4-1 and TRBJ1-5; 8 bases line up with TRBD1. The CDR3 length is 16 residues. From germline, CDR1 is MGHRA and CDR2 YSYEKL. V lost 4 bases and J lost 1; bases outside the gene matches: 6. CDR3 sequence (DNA): TGCGCCAGCAGCCCATGGACAGGGACGAGCAATCAGCCCCAGCATTTT. The encoded protein is CASSPWTGTSNQPQHF.

This sequence joins TRBV19 and TRBJ2-2; possible D gene TRBD2, 6 bases. The V end was cut by 8 bases, the J end by 2 bases, with 15 bases between. There are 15 residues in the CDR3. Looked up from germline, CDR1 is LNHDA and CDR2 is SQIVND (reference sequence). The DNA of the CDR3 is TGTGCCAGTGCGTCGGCGCGGGAAAACACCGGGGAGCTGTTTTTT. Translating gives CASASARENTGELFF.

The rearrangement joins TRBV9 to TRBJ2-3; 15 positions match TRBD2. The CDR3 has 17 residues. Germline CDR1 SGDLS, CDR2 YYNGEE. V dropped 3 bases and J dropped 4; count of bases not matched to a gene: 6. As DNA, the CDR3 is TGTGCCAGCAGCGGGACTAGCGGGGGGGCCGGGGCAGATACGCAGTATTTT. Its translation is CASSGTSGGAGADTQYF. Full variable domain (outside the CDR3, taken from reference TRBV9 and TRBJ2-3): DSGVTQTPKHLITATGQRVTLRCSPRSGDLSVYWYQQSLDQGLQFLIQYYNGEERAKGNILERFSAQQFPDLHSELNLSSLELGDSALYFCASSGTSGGAGADTQYFGPGTRLTVL.

V and J are TRBV30 and TRBJ2-1; TRBD1 matches 7 bases. The CDR3 consists of 17 residues. Trimming removed 1 base from V and 1 base from J; junction bases left unmatched: 10. Germline CDR1 GTSNPN, CDR2 SVGIG (reference sequence). CDR3 loop: CAWSAQGKQISYNEQFF. The CDR3 nucleotides read TGTGCCTGGAGTGCACAGGGGAAGCAAATTTCCTACAATGAGCAGTTCTTC.